A single sample gave rise to the 24 T cell receptor beta chains below, sequenced in a study of T cell responses to AZD1222 COVID-19 vaccine. TCRdb keeps only in-frame clones here, not all; method: immunoSEQ multiplex PCR. The repertoire includes around 87,000 clones, approximately 84% of them detected once, and roughly a tenth sits in the top ten. Sequences were derived from peripheral blood, sampled on day 0 of AZD1222 vaccination. The receptor source for this set is an adult in good health.

The V and J genes are TRBV5-1 and TRBJ1-1; no reliable D call. The ends were cut back, 1 base at V and 5 bases at J, with 9 bases in the middle. The length of the CDR3 is 13 residues. Germline lookup yields CDR1 SGHRS and CDR2 YFSETQ. The CDR3 loop reads CASSLWGRTEAFF. In DNA, the CDR3 is TGCGCCAGCAGCTTGTGGGGAAGGACTGAAGCTTTCTTT.

The chain is built from TRBV14 and TRBJ1-1; 10 nucleotides line up with TRBD1. Per the germline V gene, CDR1 is SGHDN and CDR2 is FVKESK. Germline trimming cut 4 bases from V and 11 bases from J; bases unmatched to any gene: 16. The CDR3 extends over 16 amino acids. The CDR3 DNA reads as TGTGCCAGCAGCCGCCAACTACCGGGACAGGGGACTGGGGCTTTCTTT. Its protein product is CASSRQLPGQGTGAFF.

A few counts support this clone. This sequence joins TRBV19 and TRBJ1-6; 7 bases fit TRBD1. V dropped 10 bases and J dropped 0; count of bases not matched to a gene: 6. CDR3 length: 15 amino acids. CDR1 LNHDA and CDR2 SQIVND come from the germline V gene (reference sequence). CDR3 region: CATATGTSYNSPLHF. CDR3 DNA sequence: TGTGCCACCGCGACAGGGACCTCCTATAATTCACCCCTCCACTTT.

The J gene is TRBJ1-2, the V gene TRBV6-5, with 8 bases identical to TRBD1. V shed 7 bases, J shed 4 bases, and the junction held 8 bases outside the gene matches. Germline lookup yields CDR1 MNHEY and CDR2 SVGAGI. This CDR3 has 14 residues. CDR3 sequence reads: CASTKLDRVYGYTF. CDR3 nucleotides: TGTGCCAGCACCAAGCTGGACAGGGTCTATGGCTACACCTTC.

The chain employs TRBV7-2 and TRBJ2-2, with 10 nucleotides matching TRBD2. Germline V gene lookup returns CDR1 SGHTA and CDR2 FQGNSA. Losses at the gene ends were 2 bases for V and 5 bases for J; bases not matched to a gene: 5. This CDR3 is 16 amino acids long. In nucleotides, the CDR3 is TGTGCCAGCAGCTTACAAAGCGGGAGGGAAACCGGGGAGCTGTTTTTT. It translates to CASSLQSGRETGELFF.

This chain connects TRBV6-5 to TRBJ1-2, with D maybe TRBD1 (6 bases). Per germline, CDR1 MNHEY and CDR2 SVGAGI. There are 13 residues in the CDR3. V was shortened by 4 bases and J by 4 bases, with 10 bases between the two germline ends. The CDR3 nucleotides are TGTGCCAGCAGTTTTGGACAGCTCTATGGCTACACCTTC. It codes for CASSFGQLYGYTF.

This clone has only a few counts. J is TRBJ2-7 and V is TRBV2; the match to TRBD2 covers 10 bases. Germline V gene data show CDR1 as SNHLY and CDR2 as FYNNEI. The CDR3 has 15 amino acids. The ends lost 4 bases at V and 5 bases at J; junction bases unmatched: 8. This CDR3 is CASSVLGTSADEQYF. The CDR3 DNA reads TGTGCCAGCAGTGTTCTAGGGACTAGCGCGGACGAGCAGTACTTC.

V usage is TRBV30 and J usage is TRBJ2-1; possible D gene TRBD1, 6 bases. This CDR3 is built from 13 residues. V was clipped by 5 bases and J by 4 bases, with 12 bases between them. From germline, CDR1 is GTSNPN and CDR2 SVGIG (reference sequence). The CDR3 DNA reads TGTGCCTGGTCTCGGCAGGGGTACAATGAGCAGTTCTTC. The encoded protein is CAWSRQGYNEQFF.

DNA for the CDR3: TGTGCCAGCAGTCCGGGGTGGCAGGGTAAGCCCTACGAGCAGTACTTC. Translation gives CASSPGWQGKPYEQYF. The chain carries TRBV2 and TRBJ2-7; the D call may be TRBD1 or TRBD2 (5 bases each). This CDR3 is 16 amino acids long. From germline, CDR1 is SNHLY and CDR2 FYNNEI. V was clipped by 5 bases and J by 2 bases, with 19 bases between them.

The chain is built from TRBV2 and TRBJ2-1; 11 nucleotides line up with TRBD2. J lost 3 bases, V lost 3 bases, and 1 base had no gene match. Germline-derived CDR1 and CDR2 are SNHLY and FYNNEI. The CDR3 covers 15 residues. For the CDR3, the DNA is TGTGCCAGCAGTGAGGGACTAGCGGTCTACAATGAGCAGTTCTTC. This translates into CASSEGLAVYNEQFF.

V and J are TRBV19 and TRBJ1-5; 8 bases are shared with TRBD1. This CDR3 is built from 19 residues. The ends lost 2 bases at V and 1 base at J; junction bases unmatched: 13. Germline CDR1 LNHDA, CDR2 SQIVND (reference sequence). The CDR3 nucleotides are TGTGCCAGTAGTATATATCCTCCGGACAGGGAAGGAAGCAATCAGCCCCAGCATTTT. Translation gives CASSIYPPDREGSNQPQHF.

This sequence joins TRBV5-1 and TRBJ1-2; 12 bases map to TRBD1. The length of the CDR3 is 15 residues. J gave up 8 bases and V 6 bases, and 11 bases lay outside the gene matches. Germline lookup yields CDR1 SGHRS and CDR2 YFSETQ. The CDR3 protein is CASIPGTGGMEGYTF. The CDR3 bases are TGCGCCAGCATCCCCGGGACAGGGGGCATGGAGGGCTACACCTTC.

V and J are TRBV5-1 and TRBJ2-7; D gene uncertain. The CDR3 runs 13 residues. The V and J ends lost 1 base and 4 bases respectively, with 9 bases between them. The germline gives CDR1 SGHRS, CDR2 YFSETQ. The CDR3 region is CASSLRAPYEQYF. CDR3 nucleotide sequence: TGCGCCAGCAGCTTGAGGGCACCTTACGAGCAGTACTTC.

The rearrangement links TRBV5-1 to TRBJ2-3, with D unresolved. Germline V gene sequence: CDR1 SGHRS, CDR2 YFSETQ. The CDR3 totals 14 residues. The ends were cut back, 1 base at V and 0 bases at J, with 6 bases in the middle. In nucleotides, the CDR3 is TGCGCCAGCAGCTTGTCCGGGAGCACAGATACGCAGTATTTT. This encodes CASSLSGSTDTQYF.

J is TRBJ2-5 and V is TRBV10-1; 10 bases are a match to TRBD2. The junction had 6 bases not matched to a gene; V was cut back by 6 bases and J by 2 bases. CDR1 is WNHNN, CDR2 SYGVQD, per germline (reference sequence). The CDR3 spans 15 residues. CDR3 bases: TGCGCCAGCAGCCAAACTAGCGGGGAACAAGAGACCCAGTACTTC. This encodes CASSQTSGEQETQYF.

The chain has TRBV5-1 and TRBJ1-3, with no clear D. Germline CDR1 reads SGHRS; CDR2 reads YFSETQ. The CDR3 loop spans 15 amino acids. V lost 0 bases and J lost 7, with 14 bases in between. The CDR3 region has the DNA TGCGCCAGCAGCTTGGATTGGTCGAGGACCAACACCATATATTTT. Protein product: CASSLDWSRTNTIYF. The full variable domain, its missing parts supplied by reference TRBV5-1 and TRBJ1-3, is KAGVTQTPRYLIKTRGQQVTLSCSPISGHRSVSWYQQTPGQGLQFLFEYFSETQRNKGNFPGRFSGRQFSNSRSEMNVSTLELGDSALYLCASSLDWSRTNTIYFGEGSWLTVV.

The gene calls are TRBV11-2 and TRBJ1-3; D remains ambiguous. Germline V gene sequence: CDR1 SGHAT, CDR2 FQNNGV. The CDR3 loop spans 13 amino acids. Trimming cost V 1 base and J 4 bases, with 5 bases left between them. Here the CDR3 reads CASSLGRGNTIYF. The CDR3 nucleotides read TGTGCCAGCAGCTTAGGACGGGGAAACACCATATATTTT.

The genes are TRBV5-1 and TRBJ2-7; TRBD2 matches 7 bases. Germline V gives CDR1 SGHRS, CDR2 YFSETQ. The V gene end was trimmed by 4 bases and the J gene end by 3 bases; junction bases not matched to a gene: 16. The CDR3 consists of 17 residues. The CDR3 loop reads CASSPGGATHDGYEQYF. The CDR3, as DNA: TGCGCCAGCAGCCCGGGGGGAGCAACCCATGACGGCTACGAGCAGTACTTC.

The rearrangement uses TRBV6-1 and TRBJ1-4; D is ambiguous. The CDR3 extends over 17 amino acids. V gave up 0 bases and J gave up 4 bases, with 15 bases separating them. Germline V gene data show CDR1 as MNHNS and CDR2 as SASEGT. The CDR3 loop is CASSEASLAGVNEKLFF. The CDR3 bases are TGTGCCAGCAGTGAAGCCTCCCTGGCAGGAGTTAATGAAAAACTGTTTTTT.

The rearrangement uses TRBV15 and TRBJ2-1; D might be TRBD2 (7 bases). This CDR3 is built from 19 residues. Germline V gene data show CDR1 as LNHNV and CDR2 as YYDKDF (reference sequence). V was trimmed by 5 bases and J by 5 bases, leaving 28 bases between them. The DNA of the CDR3 is TGTGCCACCAGCGACGGGACATCTGCACGGCTAGCGGTGAACAATGAGCAGTTCTTC. It specifies CATSDGTSARLAVNNEQFF.

In nucleotides, the CDR3 is TGTGCCAGCAGCGCTCACAGGGAGGGCTATGGCTACACCTTC. It codes for CASSAHREGYGYTF. The V gene is TRBV9, the J gene TRBJ1-2, with D possibly TRBD1 on 6 matching bases. CDR1 and CDR2 (germline): SGDLS, YYNGEE. The CDR3 loop spans 14 amino acids. With 3 bases removed from V and 4 bases from J, the gap between germline ends came to 13 bases.

The CDR3 DNA sequence: TGTGCCAGCAGTTACTCCCGAACGGACATAGAGACCCAGTACTTC. This gives the protein CASSYSRTDIETQYF. The chain uses TRBV6-2 or TRBV6-3 and TRBJ2-5, with D possibly being TRBD1 (5 bases). CDR1 is MNHEY, CDR2 SVGEGT, per germline. The CDR3 sequence is 15 residues long. Trimming removed 0 bases from V and 4 bases from J, with 12 bases in between.

This clone has only one observation. The chain employs TRBV19 and TRBJ1-4; TRBD1 might be the D (6 bases). CDR1 is LNHDA, CDR2 SQIVND, per germline (reference sequence). The ends were cut back, 11 bases at V and 3 bases at J, with 16 bases in the middle. The CDR3 is made up of 14 amino acids. The CDR3 sequence is CACTAGAANEKLFF. In DNA, the CDR3 is TGTGCCTGTACGGCGGGGGCGGCTAATGAAAAACTGTTTTTT.

V usage is TRBV11-3 and J usage is TRBJ2-1, with unresolved D. The length of the CDR3 is 16 residues. CDR1 and CDR2 from the germline V gene are SGHNT and YENEEA. Trimming took off 0 bases at V and 1 base at J, with 10 bases between the two ends. This chain's CDR3 is CASSLDSTPSYNEQFF. DNA of the CDR3: TGTGCCAGCAGCTTAGACTCTACCCCTTCCTACAATGAGCAGTTCTTC.